The 24 T cell receptor beta chains reported below all come from one sample, sequenced in a study of metastatic and nonmetastatic thyroid tumors. Thyroid surgery took place with no prior treatment in any patient. TCRdb reanalyzed the PCR reads via MiXCR. The sample records about 45,000 clones, about 4% being singletons. The sample was blood. These receptors came from a female donor with papillary thyroid cancer or a benign thyroid nodule (not recorded which). Some clones in this sample may be carry-over from other donors' samples.

Ten or more counts support this clone. The V and J genes are TRBV7-6 and TRBJ2-1; 11 nucleotides agree with TRBD2. Trimming at V came to 5 bases and at J to 7 bases, leaving 16 bases not matched to a gene. The germline CDR1 and CDR2 sequences are SGHVS and FNYEAQ. The CDR3 runs 18 residues. Written as DNA, the CDR3 is TGTGCCAGCAGCAACCCTACTAGCGGGAGAGCCGATGGGAATGAGCAGTTCTTC. As protein: CASSNPTSGRADGNEQFF.

This clone was seen many times. The chain links TRBV7-8 to TRBJ2-6; 7 bases align to TRBD1. The CDR3 loop spans 17 amino acids. Germline CDR1 SGHVS, CDR2 FQNEAQ. With V trimmed by 4 bases and J by 0 bases, 6 bases remained unmatched. CDR3 residues: CASSSGTAHSGANVLTF. CDR3 in DNA: TGTGCCAGCAGCTCCGGGACAGCCCACTCTGGGGCCAACGTCCTGACTTTC.

To note about this clone: Given a much more abundant clone one base away, this may be a read error. The gene calls are TRBV29-1 and TRBJ2-1; D uncertain. V shed 3 bases and J shed 8 bases, with 8 bases lying between them. The CDR3 sequence is 11 residues long. The germline gives CDR1 SQVTM, CDR2 ANQGSEA. DNA for the CDR3: TGCAGCGTTGAGGGATCAGATGAGCAGTTCTTC. This translates into CSVEGSDEQFF.

This clone was observed many times. V and J are TRBV12-5 and TRBJ2-1; D unresolved. Trimming removed 2 bases from V and 12 bases from J, with 14 bases in between. Germline loops: CDR1 LGHNT, CDR2 FRNRAP. CDR3 length: 13 amino acids. The CDR3 region has the DNA TGTGCTAGTGGTTTGACACGAGGAACTGGGCAGTTCTTC. It specifies CASGLTRGTGQFF.

This clone was seen at least ten times. Written as DNA, the CDR3 is TGCGCCAGCAGCTTGGATCCGGGAACGACCGGGGAGCTGTTTTTT. It codes for CASSLDPGTTGELFF. The rearrangement links TRBV5-1 to TRBJ2-2; D might be TRBD2 (5 bases). Looked up from germline, CDR1 is SGHRS and CDR2 is YFSETQ. This CDR3 region has 15 residues. The V and J ends lost 0 bases and 5 bases respectively, with 11 bases between them.

The chain recombines TRBV27 with TRBJ2-2; D is ambiguous. The CDR3 covers 13 residues. V dropped 3 bases and J dropped 5 bases, with 7 bases sitting between them. Germline V gives CDR1 MNHEY, CDR2 SMNVEV (reference sequence). CDR3 nucleotide sequence: TGTGCCAGCAGTTTCAGTACTACCGGGGAGCTGTTTTTT. Translated: CASSFSTTGELFF.

This clone turned up a few times. The chain joins TRBV11-2 to TRBJ2-7; 10 bases map to TRBD2. Germline loops: CDR1 SGHAT, CDR2 FQNNGV. The CDR3 consists of 14 residues. V was clipped by 3 bases and J by 7 bases; unmatched bases: 6. Here the CDR3 reads CASSFLAGAGEQYF. The CDR3 DNA reads as TGTGCCAGCAGCTTTCTAGCGGGAGCGGGAGAGCAGTACTTC.

This chain connects TRBV6-1 to TRBJ2-3; 7 bases fit TRBD2. J was trimmed by 5 bases and V by 7 bases; bases with no gene match: 15. This CDR3 contains 16 residues. CDR1 is MNHNS, CDR2 SASEGT, per germline. CDR3 coding DNA: TGTGCCAGCAAGGCTAGCGGTCACCAGATGGAAGATACGCAGTATTTT. It encodes CASKASGHQMEDTQYF.

This clone was counted ten times or more. The chain combines TRBV29-1 with TRBJ2-5; perhaps TRBD1 as D (5 bases). CDR3 size: 14 residues. Germline V gene sequence: CDR1 SQVTM, CDR2 ANQGSEA. V lost 1 base to trimming and J lost 3 bases, with 12 bases between them. The CDR3: CSVEGQGSEETQYF. The CDR3 DNA follows: TGCAGCGTTGAAGGTCAGGGAAGCGAAGAGACCCAGTACTTC.

This clone appeared a few times. The CDR3, as DNA: TGTGCCTGCTCTACCTCCTCGGGACTAGCGGGGGGCAATGAGCAGTTCTTC. Encoded protein: CACSTSSGLAGGNEQFF. This chain links TRBV30 with TRBJ2-1, with 15 positions matching TRBD2. This CDR3 comprises 17 residues. V trimming: 6 bases; J trimming: 6 bases; junction bases outside the gene matches: 12. Germline V gene sequence: CDR1 GTSNPN, CDR2 SVGIG (reference sequence).

As for this clone: At one of its ends the junction is not consistent with the germline gene, which may arise from a read error. The gene calls are TRBV4-1 and TRBJ2-6, with no clear D. Per the germline V gene, CDR1 is MGHRA and CDR2 is YSYEKL. This CDR3 contains 19 residues. This CDR3 is CASSQEPQAALSGTNVLTF. The CDR3 coding sequence is TGCGCCAGCAGCCAAGAACCCCAGGCAGCTCTCTCTGGGACCAACGTCCTGACTTTC.

The chain is built from TRBV19 and TRBJ1-4; D not certain. This CDR3 has 18 amino acids. V lost 5 bases and J lost 8, with 27 bases in between. Germline V CDR1 and CDR2: LNHDA, SQIVND (reference sequence). The CDR3 DNA is TGTGCCAGTAGTCAGGACGGCCTCTCCTCTGCATGCGGGGAAAAACTGTTTTTT. It specifies CASSQDGLSSACGEKLFF.

The table lists this clone with many counts. This rearrangement joins TRBV9 to TRBJ2-1; 15 bases match TRBD2. The V and J ends lost 3 bases and 11 bases, in that order; junction bases with no gene match: 12. In germline, CDR1 is SGDLS, CDR2 YYNGEE. This CDR3 is 17 amino acids long. In DNA, the CDR3 is TGTGCCAGCAGCGCCCACAAAGGACTAGCGGGAGGGCCGCAGCAGTTCTTC. This codes for CASSAHKGLAGGPQQFF.

The chain recombines TRBV3-1 with TRBJ1-1, with D maybe TRBD1 (6 bases). CDR1 LGHDT and CDR2 YNNKEL come from the germline V gene (reference sequence). The CDR3 contains 16 residues. V lost 4 bases and J lost 1, with 16 bases in between. The CDR3 reads CASSPLADRKNTEAFF. DNA for the CDR3: TGTGCCAGCAGCCCCCTTGCAGACAGGAAGAACACTGAAGCTTTCTTT.

This clone has a handful of counts. The V call is TRBV5-1, the J call TRBJ1-2, with 7 bases that match TRBD1. The CDR3 contains 14 residues. From germline, CDR1 is SGHRS and CDR2 YFSETQ. The J segment lost 6 bases and the V segment lost 6 bases, leaving 11 bases of the junction unmatched. The DNA for the CDR3 is TGCGCCAGCACTCCGGCACAGGGGTGGGATGGCTACACCTTC. Protein sequence: CASTPAQGWDGYTF. Complete variable domain (other parts from reference TRBV5-1 and TRBJ1-2): KAGVTQTPRYLIKTRGQQVTLSCSPISGHRSVSWYQQTPGQGLQFLFEYFSETQRNKGNFPGRFSGRQFSNSRSEMNVSTLELGDSALYLCASTPAQGWDGYTFGSGTRLTVV.

This clone has ten or more counts. The CDR3 DNA reads as TGTGCCAGCAGCCCGACGGATCACGTCTCCTACGAGCAGTACTTC. Protein: CASSPTDHVSYEQYF. The chain is built from TRBV6-1 and TRBJ2-7, with unresolved D. V lost 6 bases and J 0 bases, leaving 15 bases between the germline ends. Germline V CDR1 and CDR2: MNHNS, SASEGT. This CDR3 is built from 15 residues.

The V and J genes are TRBV5-1 and TRBJ2-7; D is perhaps TRBD2 (5 bases). From germline, CDR1 is SGHRS and CDR2 YFSETQ. V lost 0 bases and J lost 1, with 8 bases in between. The CDR3 loop spans 14 amino acids. The CDR3 region has the DNA TGCGCCAGCAGCTTGGGACTACCTTCCTACGAGCAGTACTTC. This gives the protein CASSLGLPSYEQYF.

Regarding this clone: A junction end diverges from the germline sequence, so it may reflect a read error. V is TRBV5-1 and J is TRBJ1-5; 7 bases map to TRBD1. Germline loops: CDR1 SGHRS, CDR2 YFSETQ. This CDR3 comprises 22 residues. The CDR3 nucleotides read TGCGCCTGCAGCCCGGGCACCTCCGTGACAGGGTATAGCTCATCCTCGGGTCAGCCCCAGCATTTT. Its translation is CACSPGTSVTGYSSSSGQPQHF.

This clone has ten or more counts. This chain uses TRBV19 with TRBJ1-1, with 7 positions matching TRBD1. The V gene's germline CDR1 is LNHDA and CDR2 SQIVND (reference sequence). The CDR3 loop spans 14 amino acids. J gave up 4 bases and V 5 bases, and 7 bases lay outside the gene matches. CDR3 DNA: TGTGCCAGTAGTCCCTTCCCAGGGGGCACTGAAGCTTTCTTT. It is translated as CASSPFPGGTEAFF.

This clone showed up many times. The genes are TRBV11-3 and TRBJ1-6; D unclear. Germline V lookup: CDR1 SGHNT, CDR2 YENEEA. The length of the CDR3 is 12 residues. Deletions cut 0 bases from V and 9 bases from J, with 3 bases between. The CDR3 DNA is TGTGCCAGCAGCTTAGAAGGTTCACCCCTCCACTTT. Residues: CASSLEGSPLHF.

The genes are TRBV5-1 and TRBJ1-2; 7 bases fit TRBD1. Unmatched junction bases numbered 9, after V lost 9 bases and J lost 1 base. Germline CDR1 and CDR2: SGHRS and YFSETQ. The CDR3 loop spans 14 amino acids. The CDR3 DNA is TGCGCCAACAGTGGGGGACAGATTAACTATGGCTACACCTTC. The encoded protein is CANSGGQINYGYTF.

This clone was seen at least ten times. The chain has TRBV12-3 or TRBV12-4 and TRBJ2-1; perhaps TRBD1 as D (6 bases). The V end was cut by 1 base, the J end by 6 bases, with 13 bases between. The CDR3 runs to 15 residues. Written as DNA, the CDR3 is TGTGCCAGCAGTTTAGTACAGGGTGGTCGCAATGAGCAGTTCTTC. It is translated as CASSLVQGGRNEQFF.

This clone was picked up a small number of times. This may come from a read error, since a much larger clone is one base off. This sequence joins TRBV5-4 and TRBJ1-2; D remains unclear. In germline, CDR1 is SGHNT, CDR2 YYREEE (reference sequence). The CDR3 consists of 16 residues. V lost 5 bases and J 5 bases, leaving 22 bases between the germline ends. In nucleotides, the CDR3 is TGTGCCAGCAGTACCACCGTCCGAGAGGGCCAATATGGCTACACCTTC. It is translated as CASSTTVREGQYGYTF.

This clone has more than one count but fewer than ten. V gene TRBV6-2 or TRBV6-3 combines with J gene TRBJ2-2, with 12 bases matching TRBD2. The junction had 20 bases not matched to a gene; V was cut back by 7 bases and J by 17 bases. Germline V gives CDR1 MNHEY, CDR2 SVGEGT. The CDR3 totals 16 residues. The chain's CDR3 is CASTSSSGRAAGEQFF. CDR3 nucleotides: TGTGCCAGCACCTCATCTAGCGGGAGGGCCGCCGGGGAGCAATTTTTT.